The 15 T cell receptor beta chains listed next were all sequenced from one sample in a study of T-cell reconstitution after alpha-beta-depleted transplantation in children. Library preparation (for TCRbeta) was performed with unique molecular identifiers. TCRdb processed the PCR reads anew with MiXCR; each CDR3 protein has one entry. This sample carries more than 90,000 distinct CDR3 sequences, approximately 10% of them seen once, and the ten largest clones take around 34%. Source: PBMCs, taken before TCRalphabeta/CD19-depleted stem cell transplant. Every receptor here comes from a boy aged 2 to 9 with acute lymphoblastic leukemia, due to receive a stem cell transplant.

This clonotype has at least ten counts. This chain joins TRBV6-5 and TRBJ2-7; weak D call: TRBD1 (6 bases). Per germline, CDR1 MNHEY and CDR2 SVGAGI. This CDR3 has 16 residues. V lost 2 bases to trimming and J lost 0 bases, with 14 bases between them. CDR3 protein: CASSYTKGHLSYEQYF. CDR3 nucleotide sequence: TGTGCCAGCAGTTACACTAAGGGACACCTCTCCTACGAGCAGTACTTC.

This clonotype was seen at least ten times. The chain is built from TRBV7-6 and TRBJ2-5; no clear D gene. Trimming removed 1 base at V and 5 bases at J, with 20 bases between. Germline values: CDR1 SGHVS, CDR2 FNYEAQ. This CDR3 spans 17 amino acids. CDR3 in DNA: TGTGCCAGCAGCTTAGGGTCCGGAGTAATCCCTGGGGAGACCCAGTACTTC. Encoded protein: CASSLGSGVIPGETQYF.

CDR3 coding DNA: TGTGCCACCAGGAAGGGACTAGCGGGAGGAGAGACCCAGTACTTC. Translation gives CATRKGLAGGETQYF. This chain joins TRBV24-1 and TRBJ2-5; 15 bases are shared with TRBD2. The CDR3 runs to 15 residues. Germline values: CDR1 KGHDR, CDR2 SFDVKD. The trim removed 7 bases at V and 4 bases at J, leaving 3 bases unmatched.

This chain connects TRBV6-2 or TRBV6-3 to TRBJ2-3; D unresolved. The CDR3 is 14 amino acids. The V end was cut by 6 bases, the J end by 4 bases, with 14 bases between. CDR1 is MNHEY, CDR2 SVGEGT, per germline. DNA of the CDR3: TGTGCCAGCAGCCCCCTCTCCCCCGCAGATACGCAGTATTTT. Translated: CASSPLSPADTQYF.

This clonotype showed up many times. V gene TRBV12-3 or TRBV12-4 combines with J gene TRBJ1-1; D gene unclear. The CDR3 covers 14 residues. Trimming removed 7 bases from V and 5 bases from J, with 17 bases in between. The CDR3 DNA follows: TGTGCCAGCATCCCGACTAACATAGGAACTGAAGCTTTCTTT. It is translated as CASIPTNIGTEAFF.

This clonotype has at least ten counts. The chain links TRBV5-1 to TRBJ2-2, with D perhaps TRBD1 or TRBD2 (5 bases each). There are 18 residues in the CDR3. V dropped 4 bases and J dropped 3 bases, with 22 bases sitting between them. Germline assignment: CDR1 SGHRS and CDR2 YFSETQ. CDR3 DNA sequence: TGCGCCAGCAGCCAACCCAAAACCGGGGCGTTGGACACCGGGGAGCTGTTTTTT. Protein product: CASSQPKTGALDTGELFF.

The V gene is TRBV6-1, the J gene TRBJ2-5; 7 bases line up with TRBD1. Per the germline V gene, CDR1 is MNHNS and CDR2 is SASEGT. The junction had 4 bases not matched to a gene; V was cut back by 6 bases and J by 3 bases. The CDR3 is 13 amino acids. The CDR3 DNA follows: TGTGCCAGCAGGACCGGGACAGAAGAGACCCAGTACTTC. This translates into CASRTGTEETQYF.

This clonotype was seen a handful of times. DNA for the CDR3: TGCGCCAGCAGCCAAGATACAGGGGGGGACTATGGCTACACCTTC. It yields the protein CASSQDTGGDYGYTF. V and J are TRBV4-1 and TRBJ1-2; 8 bases fit TRBD1. This CDR3 spans 15 amino acids. Germline V lookup: CDR1 MGHRA, CDR2 YSYEKL. The V gene end was trimmed by 0 bases and the J gene end by 3 bases; junction bases not matched to a gene: 3.

The rearrangement joins TRBV4-1 to TRBJ2-7, with 8 bases lining up with TRBD1. V lost 4 bases, J lost 0 bases, and 5 bases stayed unmatched. Germline V gene sequence: CDR1 MGHRA, CDR2 YSYEKL. The CDR3 covers 15 residues. The CDR3 sequence is CASSLQGESSYEQYF. The DNA of the CDR3 is TGCGCCAGCAGCCTACAGGGGGAGAGCTCCTACGAGCAGTACTTC.

This clonotype was found many times. J is TRBJ2-3 and V is TRBV20-1; possibly TRBD2 for D (7 bases). V lost 3 bases and J lost 0, with 19 bases in between. Per germline, CDR1 DFQATT and CDR2 SNEGSKA (reference sequence). CDR3 size: 17 residues. This CDR3 reads CSARSPKGGLSTDTQYF. The CDR3 DNA reads TGCAGTGCTAGGAGTCCCAAGGGGGGACTAAGCACAGATACGCAGTATTTT.

The chain recombines TRBV20-1 with TRBJ2-7, with a weak D call TRBD1 (8 bases). With 1 base removed from V and 1 base from J, the gap between germline ends came to 23 bases. From germline, CDR1 is DFQATT and CDR2 SNEGSKA (reference sequence). This CDR3 comprises 18 residues. The CDR3 DNA reads TGCAGTGCTAGAGGGGGGGGAGACAGGGGCCTTGGGTCCTACGAGCAGTACTTC. Translating gives CSARGGGDRGLGSYEQYF.

This clonotype has a handful of counts. The chain carries TRBV18 and TRBJ2-3; TRBD1 aligns across 9 bases. V shed 4 bases, J shed 6 bases, and the junction held 8 bases outside the gene matches. The CDR3 is made up of 15 amino acids. Germline lookup yields CDR1 KGHSH and CDR2 LQKENI. This chain's CDR3 is CASSLRTGEADTQYF. CDR3 DNA sequence: TGTGCCAGCTCACTCAGGACAGGGGAGGCGGATACGCAGTATTTT.

The gene calls are TRBV29-1 and TRBJ2-7; 11 bases line up with TRBD2. V dropped 7 bases and J dropped 4; count of bases not matched to a gene: 3. Per the germline V gene, CDR1 is SQVTM and CDR2 is ANQGSEA. CDR3 length: 12 residues. The CDR3: CSALAGGYEQYF. In DNA form, the CDR3 reads TGCAGCGCCCTAGCGGGAGGTTACGAGCAGTACTTC.

The chain recombines TRBV7-9 with TRBJ2-2; D ambiguous. This CDR3 spans 15 amino acids. Germline CDR1 SEHNR, CDR2 FQNEAQ (reference sequence). Trimming pared 5 bases from V and 6 bases from J, leaving 16 bases between. CDR3 sequence: CASSPLTPAPGELFF. As DNA, the CDR3 is TGTGCCAGCAGCCCCCTGACCCCAGCGCCCGGGGAGCTGTTTTTT.

The rearrangement uses TRBV7-8 and TRBJ1-5; D gene uncertain. V was cut by 2 bases and J by 2 bases, with 10 bases left in between. Germline lookup yields CDR1 SGHVS and CDR2 FQNEAQ. CDR3 length equals 15 residues. CDR3 DNA sequence: TGTGCCAGCAGCTTAAACGGAGCTGGCAATCAGCCCCAGCATTTT. It yields the protein CASSLNGAGNQPQHF.